A selection of T cell receptor beta chains follows, all from one sample in a study of CXCR3-negative and CXCR3-positive naive CD8 T cells. TCRdb processed the 5' RACE reads again and assigns one entry to each CDR3 protein, with no DNA. In total, the table holds 20,000 to 30,000 distinct CDR3 sequences. The specimen was naive CXCR3- CD8+ T cells from blood. The receptors derive from a human donor in good health. Some clones in this sample may be carry-over from other donors' samples. CDR3s include the opening cysteine and the closing phenylalanine or tryptophan. The order of the fields is clone size, V gene, J gene, CDR3 protein. Size is stated for part of the rows, as once, few or many counts, or as a class when the clone is expanded.

size: .
V: TRBV13
J: TRBJ2-7
CDR3: CASSLVRTSEQYF

size: .
V: TRBV20-1
J: TRBJ2-2
CDR3: CSAWKSAELFF

size: .
V: TRBV10-3
J: TRBJ2-7
CDR3: CAISPGPSYEQYF

size: .
V: TRBV29-1
J: TRBJ1-5
CDR3: CSVEDGENQPQHF

size: .
V: TRBV7-8
J: TRBJ2-1
CDR3: CASSLTSGVYNEQFF

size: .
V: TRBV29-1
J: TRBJ1-1
CDR3: CSVPTGQGAGAFF

size: .
V: TRBV2
J: TRBJ2-7
CDR3: CASTTRDRGNSYEQYF

size: .
V: TRBV11-2
J: TRBJ2-7
CDR3: CASSLVVAGAIYEQYF

size: .
V: TRBV28
J: TRBJ1-1
CDR3: CASSLYPNTEAFF

size: .
V: TRBV5-1
J: TRBJ2-7
CDR3: CATSDGSYEQYF

size: medium-sized
V: TRBV28
J: TRBJ2-7
CDR3: CASSNQGLVDEQYF

size: .
V: TRBV11-2
J: TRBJ1-5
CDR3: CASSRGQGNNQPQHF

size: .
V: TRBV5-6
J: TRBJ2-1
CDR3: CASSIGTSSYNEQFF

size: .
V: TRBV29-1
J: TRBJ2-1
CDR3: CSVATSGVGNEQFF

size: .
V: TRBV27
J: TRBJ2-3
CDR3: CASTSTDTQYF

size: .
V: TRBV6-1
J: TRBJ2-2
CDR3: CASPPTNTGELFF

size: .
V: TRBV28
J: TRBJ2-1
CDR3: CASSLSGRAGRGIPYNEQFF

size: .
V: TRBV7-9
J: TRBJ1-6
CDR3: CASAKESSYNSPLHF

size: medium-sized
V: TRBV28
J: TRBJ2-5
CDR3: CASEGDRGLGETQYF

size: .
V: TRBV6-2/TRBV6-3
J: TRBJ1-5
CDR3: CATKMKSGNSNQPQHF

size: .
V: TRBV27
J: TRBJ1-1
CDR3: CASSLFGTVTEAFF

size: .
V: TRBV9
J: TRBJ2-7
CDR3: CASSVGGAGSYEQYF

size: .
V: TRBV28
J: TRBJ1-5
CDR3: CASSLENHQPQHF

size: .
V: TRBV20-1
J: TRBJ1-5
CDR3: CSARPDGDQPQHF

size: .
V: TRBV5-1
J: TRBJ2-1
CDR3: CASSLWTAAYNEQFF

size: .
V: TRBV29-1
J: TRBJ2-1
CDR3: CSVERPGVNEQFF

size: .
V: TRBV19
J: TRBJ2-7
CDR3: CASSIGAQRDYEQYF

size: .
V: TRBV10-3
J: TRBJ2-7
CDR3: CAISAGQILEQYF

size: .
V: TRBV19
J: TRBJ1-2
CDR3: CAVPGRGFYGYTF

size: .
V: TRBV7-3
J: TRBJ2-1
CDR3: CASSSWTNRPYNEQFF

size: .
V: TRBV4-3
J: TRBJ2-3
CDR3: CASGPGHSTDTQYF

size: .
V: TRBV6-1
J: TRBJ2-5
CDR3: CARSPTGEWETQYF

size: .
V: TRBV7-9
J: TRBJ2-1
CDR3: CASSLAPRGGSYNEQFF

size: .
V: TRBV7-8
J: TRBJ2-1
CDR3: CASSTRGIGGYNEQFF

size: .
V: TRBV12-3/TRBV12-4
J: TRBJ2-7
CDR3: CATSSSGGYYEQYF

size: .
V: TRBV12-3/TRBV12-4
J: TRBJ1-1
CDR3: CASRPPGNTEAFF

size: .
V: TRBV29-1
J: TRBJ2-3
CDR3: CSVLVVDRFTDTQYF

size: .
V: TRBV29-1
J: TRBJ2-7
CDR3: CSVGRDSSYEQYF

size: medium-sized
V: TRBV10-3
J: TRBJ2-3
CDR3: CAISESGGSSTDTQYF

size: .
V: TRBV6-6
J: TRBJ2-4
CDR3: CASSNGGNVAKNIQYF

size: .
V: TRBV2
J: TRBJ2-1
CDR3: CASSEAQEQFF

size: .
V: TRBV29-1
J: TRBJ2-7
CDR3: CSVGRATESYEQYF

size: .
V: TRBV15
J: TRBJ2-7
CDR3: CATGQGSYEQYF

size: .
V: TRBV29-1
J: TRBJ2-1
CDR3: CSVETGLAGNNEQFF

size: .
V: TRBV4-3
J: TRBJ2-2
CDR3: CASSSQLGDTGELFF

size: .
V: TRBV6-6
J: TRBJ2-1
CDR3: CASNLLAGGRNEQFF

size: .
V: TRBV7-8
J: TRBJ1-2
CDR3: CASSLTFYGYTF

size: .
V: TRBV20-1
J: TRBJ2-7
CDR3: CSARDSRESTYEQYF

size: .
V: TRBV7-9
J: TRBJ2-5
CDR3: CASSPPLRGQETQYF

size: .
V: TRBV7-9
J: TRBJ1-2
CDR3: CASSLGEAGVNGYTF

size: .
V: TRBV6-5
J: TRBJ1-1
CDR3: CASSPGGLTEAFF